Listed below are T cell receptor beta chains from one sample, sequenced in a study of low-dose radiotherapy and immunotherapy resistance in tumors. TCRdb passed the reads through MiXCR, listing each CDR3 protein once. The data contain 75,000 to 95,000 distinct CDR3 sequences, approximately 19% of them singletons. The material sequenced was PBMCs, taken before treatment. The receptors originated from a male donor with prostate cancer. Both conserved end residues are part of each CDR3. The D gene is left open where the match is weak. The size field is filled for only some rows; it gives once, few, many or a size class.

v_call,j_call,clone_size,d_call,cdr3_nt,cdr3_aa
TRBV5-1,TRBJ2-1,many,TRBD2,TGCGCCAGCAGCTATTATAGCGGGAGTGGTAACAATGAGCAGTTCTTC,CASSYYSGSGNNEQFF
TRBV20-1,TRBJ1-5,many,.,TGCAGTGCTAGAGAGAGGGGGGGGGACATCAATCAGCCCCAGCATTTT,CSARERGGDINQPQHF
TRBV19,TRBJ2-7,many,.,TGTGCCAGTAGTCTAACGGGAAGGGGCTACGAGCAGTACTTC,CASSLTGRGYEQYF
TRBV5-1,TRBJ1-2,many,TRBD1,TGCGCCAGCAGCGAGGGACCGGTGGGACAGGGAGGCGGCTACACCTTC,CASSEGPVGQGGGYTF
TRBV11-3,TRBJ2-1,.,TRBD1,TGTGCCAGCAGCAGGGACAGCGTCCCCCCCAATGAGCAGTTCTTC,CASSRDSVPPNEQFF
TRBV6-1,TRBJ2-4,.,TRBD1,TGTGCCAGCAGTGGCCGAGGAACAGGGGGCGGCAAAAACATTCAGTACTTC,CASSGRGTGGGKNIQYF
TRBV6-5,TRBJ2-2,many,TRBD2,TGTGCCAGCAGTCAACTGACTAGCGGACGCGGGGAGCTGTTTTTT,CASSQLTSGRGELFF
TRBV7-3,TRBJ2-1,many,TRBD1,TGTGCCAGCAGTCAAGGACAGGAACACAATGAGCAGTTCTTC,CASSQGQEHNEQFF
TRBV5-1,TRBJ1-1,many,TRBD1,TGCGCCAGCAGCTTAAGACAGGGGTTAAACACTGAAGCTTTCTTT,CASSLRQGLNTEAFF
TRBV12-3/TRBV12-4,TRBJ1-1,many,.,TGTGCCAGCAGTCTAGGCAGATTGAACACTGAAGCTTTCTTT,CASSLGRLNTEAFF
TRBV29-1,TRBJ1-2,many,.,TGCAGCGTTGTAACAGGCCTCAACTATGGCTACACCTTC,CSVVTGLNYGYTF
TRBV7-6,TRBJ2-7,.,TRBD1,TGTGCCAGCAGCTTAACGGGACAGGGCGCCGAGCAGTACTTC,CASSLTGQGAEQYF
TRBV19,TRBJ1-3,once,.,TGTGCCAGTAGTATCGAGAACGGAAACACCATATATTTT,CASSIENGNTIYF
TRBV29-1,TRBJ1-5,many,TRBD1,TGCAGCGTTGAAGCGAACCGAGGACAGGGCCGCTTAAGCGGATATATTGGCAATCAGCCCCAGCATTTT,CSVEANRGQGRLSGYIGNQPQHF
TRBV10-2,TRBJ2-7,.,TRBD1,TGCGCCAGCATCGGGACAGGGGGCCTACTCTACGAGCAGTACTTC,CASIGTGGLLYEQYF
TRBV18,TRBJ1-2,.,.,TGTGCCAGCTCAAAGGGGTCTGGCTACACCTTC,CASSKGSGYTF
TRBV4-2,TRBJ2-1,.,TRBD2,TGTGCCAGCAGCCAAGGGACTAGCGGGATTTCCTCCTACAATGAGCAGTTCTTC,CASSQGTSGISSYNEQFF
TRBV18,TRBJ2-1,many,TRBD2,TGTGCCAGCTCTCGGACTAGCGGGAGCTATGAGCAGTTCTTC,CASSRTSGSYEQFF
TRBV27,TRBJ2-2,many,.,TGTGCCAGCAGTTTCGGCCCGAACACCGGGGAGCTGTTTTTT,CASSFGPNTGELFF
TRBV28,TRBJ1-2,.,.,TGTGCCAGCAGTTTATTCTTAACAGGGACAAACTATGGCTACACCTTC,CASSLFLTGTNYGYTF
TRBV28,TRBJ1-1,.,.,TGTGCCAGCACCACTGCAGGGGTTCGGACTGAAGCTTTCTTT,CASTTAGVRTEAFF
TRBV5-5,TRBJ1-1,few,.,TGTGCCAGCAGCTTGGGGCTGAGGGGCACTGAAGCTTTCTTT,CASSLGLRGTEAFF
TRBV5-5,TRBJ1-5,many,TRBD1,TGTGCCAGCAGCAAGGACAGGGAGGGCAATCAGCCCCAGCATTTT,CASSKDREGNQPQHF
TRBV7-8,TRBJ2-2,many,.,TGTGCCGGGGGAGACGGTTACACCGGGGAGCTGTTTTTT,CAGGDGYTGELFF
TRBV20-1,TRBJ2-1,many,.,TGCAGTGCTAGAGGGGGGGTTTTTGAGCAGTTCTTC,CSARGGVFEQFF
TRBV5-1,TRBJ1-2,few,TRBD1,TGCGCCAGCAGCCCCCGACGGGGGGACAGATTATATGGCTACACCTTC,CASSPRRGDRLYGYTF
TRBV28,TRBJ2-2,many,.,TGTGCCAGCAGTCTCACCCACACCGGGGAGCTGTTTTTT,CASSLTHTGELFF
TRBV4-1,TRBJ2-1,many,.,TGCGCCAGCAGAGAAGAAGGGGGCTCCTACAATGAGCAGTTCTTC,CASREEGGSYNEQFF
TRBV3-1,TRBJ2-1,many,TRBD2,TGTGCCAGCAGCGGCGGGACTAGCGGAAGGAGCTCCTACAATGAGCAGTTCTTC,CASSGGTSGRSSYNEQFF
TRBV6-5,TRBJ2-5,few,TRBD2,TGTGCCAGCAGTTTTGCGGGGGGTTTCCAGTACTTC,CASSFAGGFQYF
TRBV20-1,TRBJ2-3,.,TRBD2,TGCAGTGCTAGAGTAAGCGGGGCACTTTTAGGGGATACGCAGTATTTT,CSARVSGALLGDTQYF
TRBV6-1,TRBJ2-2,many,.,TGTGCCAGCAGTGAAGCCGGGGAGCTGTTTTTT,CASSEAGELFF
TRBV27,TRBJ2-1,many,.,TGTGCCAGCAGCTCCCCCAAGCGGGTGGGTGTCTACAATGAGCAGTTCTTC,CASSSPKRVGVYNEQFF
TRBV9,TRBJ2-2,many,TRBD2,TGTGCCAGCAGCTTTAGCGGGGGGAACACCGGGGAGCTGTTTTTT,CASSFSGGNTGELFF
TRBV4-2,TRBJ2-1,many,TRBD2,TGTGCCAGCAGCCAGTATCCCGGGACTAGCGGGAGGGCGGGCAATGAGCAGTTCTTC,CASSQYPGTSGRAGNEQFF
TRBV20-1,TRBJ2-1,few,TRBD2,TGCAGTGCTAGAGGGCTAGCGGGGGACAATGAGCAGTTCTTC,CSARGLAGDNEQFF
TRBV6-2/TRBV6-3,TRBJ2-3,many,.,TGTGCCAGCAGTTCAGGGGCGACACCTAGGGATACGCAGTATTTT,CASSSGATPRDTQYF
TRBV25-1,TRBJ2-1,many,TRBD2,TGTGCCAGCAGTGAATCTGCCAGCGGGAGTTACAATGAGCAGTTCTTC,CASSESASGSYNEQFF
TRBV4-2,TRBJ2-1,many,.,TGTGCCAGCAGCCCGTCGGGGGGCGCGTGGAGTAATGAGCAGTTCTTC,CASSPSGGAWSNEQFF
TRBV18,TRBJ2-1,few,TRBD1,TGTGCCAGCTCCAGCCCCGGGACAGGGGTTGGGGAACAGTTCTTC,CASSSPGTGVGEQFF
TRBV28,TRBJ2-7,many,.,TGTGCCAGCAGTTTTTTAAGCCGGGACCTATGGCAGTACTTC,CASSFLSRDLWQYF
TRBV28,TRBJ2-3,.,TRBD2,TGTGCCAGCAGCTTGACTAGCCTAGAACCTACGCAGTATTTT,CASSLTSLEPTQYF
TRBV2,TRBJ2-3,.,TRBD2,TGTGCCAGAACTAGCGGGAACGCGCAGTATTTT,CARTSGNAQYF
TRBV27,TRBJ1-5,many,TRBD1,TGTGCCAGCAGTCGAGGGACAGGGTCGGGGAGCAATCAGCCCCAGCATTTT,CASSRGTGSGSNQPQHF
TRBV5-6,TRBJ2-7,many,TRBD2,TGTGCCAGCAGCTTGGCGACTAGCTCTACCGTTTACGAGCAGTACTTC,CASSLATSSTVYEQYF
TRBV5-5,TRBJ2-2,many,TRBD2,TGTGCCAGCAGCTTACTAGCGGGAAACACCGGGGAGCTGTTTTTT,CASSLLAGNTGELFF
TRBV6-2/TRBV6-3,TRBJ2-5,many,.,TGTGCCACCCTAGACCCGAGGGAAGAGACCCAGTACTTC,CATLDPREETQYF
TRBV20-1,TRBJ2-7,many,TRBD1,TGCAGTGCTAGTATGGGACAGGGTAACGAGCAGTACTTC,CSASMGQGNEQYF
TRBV4-1,TRBJ2-7,many,.,TGCGCCAGCAGCCAAGCCGCCGCCGGGTACGAGCAGTACTTC,CASSQAAAGYEQYF
TRBV15,TRBJ1-2,many,TRBD1,TGTGCCACCAGCACCGAGACAGGGGGATTCTATGGCTACACCTTC,CATSTETGGFYGYTF
TRBV28,TRBJ2-1,.,TRBD1,TGTGCCAGCCGAACAGGGGCCTACAATGAGCAGTTCTTC,CASRTGAYNEQFF
TRBV3-1,TRBJ2-3,many,TRBD2,TGTGCCAGCAGCCAGCTGGGACTAGCGGGGGCAGATACGCAGTATTTT,CASSQLGLAGADTQYF
TRBV10-2,TRBJ2-3,many,TRBD2,TGCGCCAGCAGGAACAGCGGGGGGCCAAGCACAGATACGCAGTATTTT,CASRNSGGPSTDTQYF